The 17 T cell receptor beta chains below come from one sample, sequenced in a study of blood T cell repertoires in COVID-19. Measured with immunoSEQ multiplex PCR; TCRdb has only the in-frame clones, and not every one. In the table there are about 160,000 clones, more than 70% of which are singletons. The material sequenced was PBMCs or T cells enriched from blood (not recorded which). These receptors were taken from a man aged 55-75 years who had recovered from COVID-19.

This sequence joins TRBV12-3 or TRBV12-4 and TRBJ2-1; D uncertain. The V end lost 2 bases, the J end lost 10 bases, and 9 bases lay between the germline ends. This CDR3 has 12 residues. The CDR3 DNA follows: TGTGCCAGCAGTTTAAACCAGGCCGAGCAGTTCTTC. Encoded protein: CASSLNQAEQFF.

This clone was seen only a few times. The rearrangement links TRBV5-1 to TRBJ2-6, with a weak D call TRBD1 (7 bases). The germline CDR1 and CDR2 sequences are SGHRS and YFSETQ. The CDR3 runs 17 residues. Trimming took off 3 bases at V and 0 bases at J, with 13 bases between the two ends. CDR3 region: CASSWGDRSSGANVLTF. For the CDR3, the DNA is TGCGCCAGCAGCTGGGGGGACAGAAGCTCTGGGGCCAACGTCCTGACTTTC.

The chain combines TRBV4-2 with TRBJ2-2, with 8 nucleotides matching TRBD2. Germline V lookup: CDR1 LGHNA, CDR2 YNFKEQ. There are 19 residues in the CDR3. The V segment lost 0 bases and the J segment 7 bases; nucleotides outside the gene matches: 16. The CDR3 here is CASSQDRALGGGLGGELFF. The DNA of the CDR3 is TGTGCCAGCAGCCAAGATAGAGCCCTCGGCGGGGGGCTTGGCGGGGAGCTGTTTTTT.

This clone was seen a single time. This rearrangement joins TRBV19 to TRBJ1-3; D may be TRBD1 (6 bases). Looked up from germline, CDR1 is LNHDA and CDR2 is SQIVND (reference sequence). CDR3 length equals 16 residues. Trimming left V 5 bases short and J 0 bases short, with 14 bases between. The CDR3 sequence: CASSLDYRVSGNTIYF. The CDR3 coding sequence is TGTGCCAGTAGTCTCGACTACAGGGTCTCTGGAAACACCATATATTTT.

The chain recombines TRBV19 with TRBJ1-4; 7 bases align to TRBD1. Trimming removed 6 bases from V and 6 bases from J; junction bases left unmatched: 10. Germline CDR1 is LNHDA and CDR2 is SQIVND (reference sequence). The CDR3 runs 15 residues. CDR3 bases: TGTGCCAGTAGCGGAACAGGGGCTAAGCATGAAAAACTGTTTTTT. Amino acid sequence: CASSGTGAKHEKLFF. Together with reference TRBV19 and TRBJ1-4, the CDR3 gives the full variable domain: DGGITQSPKYLFRKEGQNVTLSCEQNLNHDAMYWYRQDPGQGLRLIYYSQIVNDFQKGDIAEGYSVSREKKESFPLTVTSAQKNPTAFYLCASSGTGAKHEKLFFGSGTQLSVL.

The chain has TRBV28 and TRBJ1-1, with D possibly being TRBD1 (6 bases). V dropped 3 bases and J dropped 4 bases, with 9 bases sitting between them. Looked up from germline, CDR1 is MDHEN and CDR2 is SYDVKM. The CDR3 is 13 amino acids. DNA of the CDR3: TGTGCCAGCAGTTTGGACAGAGGCACTGAAGCTTTCTTT. Encoded protein: CASSLDRGTEAFF.

The rearrangement joins TRBV7-3 to TRBJ2-2; 7 positions agree with TRBD1. Losses at the gene ends were 5 bases for V and 1 base for J; bases not matched to a gene: 4. The CDR3 runs 15 residues. Germline assignment: CDR1 SGHTA and CDR2 FQGTGA. The CDR3 spells CASSTGTVNTGELFF. DNA of the CDR3: TGTGCCAGCAGCACCGGGACAGTGAACACCGGGGAGCTGTTTTTT.

Only a few counts were recorded for this clone. The chain carries TRBV7-8 and TRBJ2-6; TRBD1 might be the D (5 bases). This CDR3 contains 15 residues. The V gene lost 5 bases and the J gene lost 1 base, with 9 bases spanning the gap. In germline, CDR1 is SGHVS, CDR2 FQNEAQ. DNA for the CDR3: TGTGCCAGCAGCGTTCAGGGTTCTGGGGCCAACGTCCTGACTTTC. Translated, it gives CASSVQGSGANVLTF.

The chain links TRBV7-2 to TRBJ1-1; TRBD1 is a possible D gene (5 bases). The CDR3 extends over 14 amino acids. Germline V gives CDR1 SGHTA, CDR2 FQGNSA. The V end lost 7 bases, the J end lost 1 base, and 13 bases lay between the germline ends. CDR3 sequence: CASILGHANTEAFF. The DNA for the CDR3 is TGTGCCAGCATCCTTGGACACGCGAACACTGAAGCTTTCTTT.

V and J are TRBV24-1 and TRBJ2-3; D unresolved. V was cut by 3 bases and J by 6 bases, with 3 bases left in between. This CDR3 spans 11 amino acids. Germline CDR1 and CDR2: KGHDR and SFDVKD. CDR3 amino acids: CATSDLDTQYF. The CDR3 nucleotides read TGTGCCACCAGTGATCTCGATACGCAGTATTTT.

The rearrangement links TRBV4-2 to TRBJ1-2, with D unclear. CDR3 length equals 12 residues. The germline V and J ends were trimmed by 0 bases and 8 bases, with 7 bases remaining between them. CDR1 and CDR2 from the germline V gene are LGHNA and YNFKEQ. CDR3 DNA sequence: TGTGCCAGCAGCCAAGATGAGGGAGGCTACACCTTC. This encodes CASSQDEGGYTF.

The gene calls are TRBV11-2 and TRBJ2-3, with 11 bases fitting TRBD2. The CDR3 runs 19 residues. Germline-derived CDR1 and CDR2 are SGHAT and FQNNGV. V lost 4 bases, J lost 0 bases, and 12 bases stayed unmatched. CDR3 residues: CASSSQIFGTSGSTDTQYF. CDR3 nucleotide sequence: TGTGCCAGCAGCTCCCAGATCTTCGGGACTAGCGGCAGCACAGATACGCAGTATTTT.

The chain links TRBV28 to TRBJ1-6; D is ambiguous. CDR1 is MDHEN, CDR2 SYDVKM, per germline. The CDR3 loop spans 13 amino acids. The V end lost 11 bases, the J end lost 10 bases, and 18 bases lay between the germline ends. CDR3 region: CAAARGLESPLHF. The CDR3 DNA reads TGTGCCGCGGCGCGAGGGTTGGAATCACCCCTCCACTTT.

This clone was found once. This chain links TRBV18 with TRBJ1-4, with TRBD1 matching 8 bases. Germline loops: CDR1 KGHSH, CDR2 LQKENI. The CDR3 runs to 15 residues. Trimming removed 5 bases from V and 7 bases from J; junction bases left unmatched: 9. The chain's CDR3 is CASSESTGVIEKLFF. The CDR3 coding sequence is TGTGCCAGCTCAGAATCGACAGGGGTGATTGAAAAACTGTTTTTT.

The V call is TRBV18, the J call TRBJ1-1; D not resolved. The CDR3 runs to 12 residues. V was cut by 5 bases and J by 7 bases, with 11 bases left in between. Germline-derived CDR1 and CDR2 are KGHSH and LQKENI. The CDR3 sequence is CASSSQAGEAFF. Written as DNA, the CDR3 is TGTGCCAGCTCATCCCAGGCCGGTGAAGCTTTCTTT.

The gene calls are TRBV30 and TRBJ1-2; tentatively, D is TRBD1 (5 bases). CDR1 GTSNPN and CDR2 SVGIG come from the germline V gene (reference sequence). V shed 0 bases and J shed 2 bases, with 10 bases lying between them. The CDR3 extends over 14 amino acids. The CDR3 DNA follows: TGTGCCTGGAGTGTTCACAGGCTGAACTATGGCTACACCTTC. Translated, it gives CAWSVHRLNYGYTF.

This clone has more than one count but fewer than ten. The V call is TRBV19, the J call TRBJ2-1; TRBD2 matches at 8 bases. CDR3 size: 16 residues. V shed 5 bases and J 4 bases; nucleotides not matched to a gene: 10. Looked up from germline, CDR1 is LNHDA and CDR2 is SQIVND (reference sequence). In nucleotides, the CDR3 is TGTGCCAGTAGTCGTCGCCGGGCGGGGGGTTACAATGAGCAGTTCTTC. It specifies CASSRRRAGGYNEQFF.